The next 27 T cell receptor beta chains were all read from a single sample in a study of tumor and adjacent non-tumor tissue in lung cancer. A modified ARM-PCR protocol with three rounds of nested PCR amplified TCRbeta. Using its own MiXCR run on the multiplex PCR reads, TCRdb lists one record per CDR3 protein. The sample lists 55,000 to 70,000 distinct CDR3 sequences, 60% occurring once. No cell sorting was done before RNA was extracted from the tissue. Sequenced input: lung tumor tissue. These receptors originate from a man in his forties or fifties with non-small cell lung cancer.

The sample holds a few counts of this clonotype. One junction end does not reproduce the germline sequence, and a read error may be involved. The J gene is TRBJ1-5, the V gene TRBV20-1; tentative D call: TRBD1 (5 bases). The CDR3 consists of 14 residues. CDR1 is DFQATT, CDR2 SNEGSKA, per germline (reference sequence). The CDR3: CSARRAGSNQSQRF. The CDR3 DNA reads as TGCAGTGCTAGAAGGGCAGGGAGCAATCAGTCCCAGCGTTTT.

As concerns this clonotype: A much larger clone differs from this one at a single base, so this may be a read error. The gene calls are TRBV6-2 or TRBV6-3 and TRBJ2-7; the D is unclear. Germline V gives CDR1 MNHEY, CDR2 SVGEGT. The CDR3 sequence is 10 residues long. The CDR3 reads CASSSVEQNF. The DNA for the CDR3 is TGTGCCAGCAGTTCCGTCGAGCAGAACTTC.

To note about this clonotype: The conserved phenylalanine or tryptophan is not found at the CDR3 terminus, so this likely reflects a read error. The V gene is TRBV4-1, the J gene TRBJ1-4; 8 bases line up with TRBD1. CDR3 length equals 15 residues. Germline V lookup: CDR1 MGHRA, CDR2 YSYEKL. The CDR3 loop is CASSRVGQGSEKLFL. The CDR3 DNA sequence: TGTGCCAGCAGCCGAGTAGGACAGGGAAGTGAAAAACTGTTTTTA.

In regard to this clonotype: One junction end disagrees with the germline gene, perhaps due to a read error. The chain combines TRBV4-1 with TRBJ2-3; a weak D match, TRBD2 (5 bases). CDR1 is MGHRA, CDR2 YSYEKL, per germline. There are 16 residues in the CDR3. CDR3 sequence reads: CVSSRGEGAVSDTQYF. The CDR3 DNA reads as TGCGTCAGCAGCCGGGGAGAGGGTGCGGTGTCAGATACGCAGTATTTT.

With respect to this clonotype: This may be a read error, as it is one base from a much larger clone. CDR3 in amino acids: CASSSSLAGAAGTQYF. CDR3 bases: TGTGCCAGCAGCTCGTCATTAGCGGGAGCAGCAGGTACGCAGTATTTT. This rearrangement joins TRBV7-8 to TRBJ2-3; 9 bases map to TRBD2. Trimming removed 4 bases from V and 8 bases from J; junction bases left unmatched: 13. This CDR3 has 16 amino acids. CDR1 SGHVS and CDR2 FQNEAQ come from the germline V gene. The full variable domain, rest sourced from reference TRBV7-8 and TRBJ2-3, is GAGVSQSPRYKVAKRGQDVALRCDPISGHVSLFWYQQALGQGPEFLTYFQNEAQLDKSGLPSDRFFAERPEGSVSTLKIQRTQQEDSAVYLCASSSSLAGAAGTQYFGPGTRLTVL.

Concerning this clonotype itself: The junction departs from germline at one end; a sequencing error may be responsible. This chain connects TRBV28 to TRBJ2-3, with a tentative D call TRBD1 (6 bases). The CDR3 spans 16 residues. Germline V CDR1 and CDR2: MDHEN, SYDVKM. CDR3 DNA: TGTACCAGCAGTTTGGGGACATCGGCGCATCCGGATACGCAGTATTTT. It encodes CTSSLGTSAHPDTQYF.

This clonotype was seen only once. This is likely a read error, given that the CDR3 carries no conserved phenylalanine or tryptophan at its end. This chain uses TRBV5-5 with TRBJ1-5, with 8 nucleotides matching TRBD1. Unmatched junction bases numbered 22, after V lost 5 bases and J lost 6 bases. The CDR3 sequence is 19 residues long. Germline CDR1 SGHKS, CDR2 YYEKEE (reference sequence). The CDR3 sequence: CASSKGPAGRTGSVQPQHL. The CDR3, as DNA: TGTGCCAGCAGTAAAGGCCCCGCGGGAAGGACAGGGTCGGTTCAGCCCCAGCATTTA.

Of note for this clonotype: One end of the junction fails to match germline, which may point to a read error. The gene calls are TRBV4-1 and TRBJ2-1; unclear D gene. Germline V CDR1 and CDR2: MGHRA, YSYEKL. The CDR3 is 14 residues long. The CDR3 loop is CVSSQVDRNNEQFF. CDR3 in DNA: TGCGTCAGCAGCCAAGTTGACCGAAACAATGAGCAGTTCTTC.

This clonotype was picked up many times. The genes are TRBV7-9 and TRBJ2-1; possibly TRBD1 for D (6 bases). The CDR3 spans 14 residues. Looked up from germline, CDR1 is SEHNR and CDR2 is FQNEAQ (reference sequence). V lost 5 bases, J lost 1 base, and 9 bases lay in between. The CDR3 loop reads CASSNQGSYNEQFF. The CDR3 region has the DNA TGTGCCAGCAGCAACCAGGGGTCCTACAATGAGCAGTTCTTC.

This clonotype was detected only once. This chain uses TRBV6-5 with TRBJ2-2; D unclear. Germline-derived CDR1 and CDR2 are MNHEY and SVGAGI. This CDR3 comprises 13 residues. The V and J ends lost 2 bases and 10 bases respectively, with 11 bases between them. The CDR3 reads CASSYTTLVELFF. Here the CDR3 DNA reads TGTGCCAGCAGTTACACAACGTTGGTGGAGCTGTTTTTT.

This clonotype has more than one count but fewer than ten. Being one base from a much bigger clone, this may be a read error. The chain carries TRBV15 and TRBJ2-7; tentatively, D is TRBD1 (6 bases). The CDR3 runs to 14 residues. CDR1 and CDR2 (germline): LNHNV, YYDKDF (reference sequence). The V and J ends lost 8 bases and 2 bases respectively, with 16 bases between them. The CDR3 sequence: CATGTSDRTYEQYF. Written as DNA, the CDR3 is TGTGCCACCGGCACCTCCGACAGGACCTACGAGCAGTACTTC.

Notes on this clonotype: Since the CDR3 does not end with the conserved phenylalanine or tryptophan, this likely comes from a read error. The V and J genes are TRBV11-1 and TRBJ2-7; D possibly corresponds to TRBD2 (6 bases). Germline CDR1 SGHAT, CDR2 FQDESV (reference sequence). The CDR3 is 13 amino acids. CDR3 DNA sequence: TGTACTAGCAGCTTATCGGGACTCTTGGAGCAGTACTAC. This translates into CTSSLSGLLEQYY.

This clonotype occurred many times. The V and J genes are TRBV6-1 and TRBJ2-3, with a tentative D call TRBD1 (6 bases). The CDR3 contains 17 residues. Trimming pared 0 bases from V and 6 bases from J, leaving 19 bases between. Germline V lookup: CDR1 MNHNS, CDR2 SASEGT. The CDR3 DNA follows: TGTGCCAGCAGTGAAGCGCCCGGACAGCCCAGGGGCGATACGCAGTATTTT. Its translation is CASSEAPGQPRGDTQYF.

As concerns this clonotype: A much larger clone is a single base away; this may be a read error. The rearrangement joins TRBV6-5 to TRBJ2-1; the match to TRBD2 covers 7 bases. With V trimmed by 7 bases and J by 4 bases, 7 bases remained unmatched. CDR1 and CDR2 (germline): MNHEY, SVGAGI. This CDR3 is built from 14 residues. The CDR3 bases are TGTGCCAGCAATAAGGGAGGGCTGTACAATGAGCAGTTCTTC. Amino acid sequence: CASNKGGLYNEQFF.

The rearrangement uses TRBV4-2 and TRBJ2-2; D gene ambiguous. This CDR3 is built from 13 residues. Germline loops: CDR1 LGHNA, CDR2 YNFKEQ. The CDR3 DNA reads as TGTATCAGCACAGACAAGAACACCGGGGAGCTGTTTTTT. Translated, it gives CISTDKNTGELFF.

A note on this clonotype: One end of the junction fails to match germline, which may point to a read error. The chain has TRBV5-1 and TRBJ2-6; no definite D call. From germline, CDR1 is SGHRS and CDR2 YFSETQ. This CDR3 comprises 17 residues. The CDR3 nucleotides read TGCGCCAGCAGCCCGAGAGAGGCGAGCTCTGGGTCCAACGTCCTGACTTTC. Translation gives CASSPREASSGSNVLTF.

Turning to this clonotype: A much larger clone differs from this one at a single base, so this may be a read error. The rearrangement links TRBV4-1 to TRBJ2-4; D unclear. CDR1 and CDR2 from the germline V gene are MGHRA and YSYEKL. V dropped 6 bases and J dropped 0 bases, with 12 bases sitting between them. The CDR3 extends over 15 amino acids. In nucleotides, the CDR3 is TGCGCCAGCAGGCGGAGTAGTCTAGCCAAAAACATTCAGTACTTC. This translates into CASRRSSLAKNIQYF.

The chain links TRBV28 to TRBJ2-7, with a possible D match to TRBD1 (6 bases). V was pared by 6 bases and J by 2 bases, with 14 bases between. The length of the CDR3 is 14 residues. Germline values: CDR1 MDHEN, CDR2 SYDVKM. The CDR3 protein is CASRTGTWAYEQYF. In nucleotides, the CDR3 is TGTGCCAGCAGGACCGGGACATGGGCCTACGAGCAGTACTTC. The full variable domain, completed using reference TRBV28 and TRBJ2-7, is DVKVTQSSRYLVKRTGEKVFLECVQDMDHENMFWYRQDPGLGLRLIYFSYDVKMKEKGDIPEGYSVSREKKERFSLILESASTNQTSMYLCASRTGTWAYEQYFGPGTRLTVT.

Regarding this clonotype: In this CDR3 the conserved last residue, phenylalanine or tryptophan, is missing, so a read error is likely. The chain carries TRBV6-5 and TRBJ1-6, with D hard to call. The CDR3 covers 15 residues. CDR1 is MNHEY and CDR2 is SVGAGI in the germline V gene. The CDR3 sequence is CTSSTSTEGGSPLHI. The CDR3 DNA is TGTACCAGCAGTACCTCGACCGAGGGTGGTTCACCCCTCCACATT.

This clonotype was picked up a small number of times. A clone one base away is much larger, so this may be a read error. The chain links TRBV6-5 to TRBJ2-1; 11 bases match TRBD1. Germline V gene sequence: CDR1 MNHEY, CDR2 SVGAGI. The CDR3 length is 15 residues. This CDR3 reads CANSRTGTGGNEQFF. In DNA form, the CDR3 reads TGTGCCAACAGTAGAACCGGGACAGGGGGCAATGAGCAGTTCTTC.

The sample holds many counts of this clonotype. The chain is built from TRBV5-4 and TRBJ1-4; D remains unclear. This CDR3 contains 14 residues. The germline V and J ends were trimmed by 4 bases and 8 bases, with 15 bases remaining between them. Per germline, CDR1 SGHNT and CDR2 YYREEE (reference sequence). CDR3 amino acids: CASSADLQREKLFF. CDR3 DNA: TGTGCCAGCAGCGCGGACTTACAGCGGGAAAAACTGTTTTTT.

The sample holds many counts of this clonotype. The chain joins TRBV10-3 to TRBJ2-6, with D possibly being TRBD1 (5 bases). V was shortened by 11 bases and J by 0 bases, with 17 bases between the two germline ends. The CDR3 loop spans 16 amino acids. CDR1 is ENHRY and CDR2 is SYGVKD in the germline V gene. Here the CDR3 reads CAAWNGRDSGANVLTF. The CDR3 region has the DNA TGTGCCGCATGGAACGGCAGGGACTCTGGGGCCAACGTCCTGACTTTC.

This chain's CDR3 is CSTRDRDGGLKTQYF. CDR3 coding DNA: TGCAGTACCCGCGACCGGGACGGGGGGTTAAAGACCCAGTACTTC. The chain employs TRBV20-1 and TRBJ2-5, with 7 bases matching TRBD2. The CDR3 has 15 amino acids. Germline V lookup: CDR1 DFQATT, CDR2 SNEGSKA (reference sequence). Losses at the gene ends were 8 bases for V and 6 bases for J; bases not matched to a gene: 18.

This clonotype was picked up many times. This chain uses TRBV5-4 with TRBJ2-3, with a tentative D call TRBD2 (6 bases). Germline V CDR1 and CDR2: SGHNT, YYREEE (reference sequence). The CDR3 covers 14 residues. Trimming took 0 bases from V and 3 from J, leaving 8 bases between them. CDR3 nucleotide sequence: TGTGCCAGCAGCTTGGATGGGGGGACAGATACGCAGTATTTT. Amino acids: CASSLDGGTDTQYF.

This clonotype was found a few times. The chain combines TRBV20-1 with TRBJ2-5; D is uncertain. Germline assignment: CDR1 DFQATT and CDR2 SNEGSKA (reference sequence). The CDR3 runs 11 residues. Trimming took off 5 bases at V and 5 bases at J, with 9 bases between the two ends. The CDR3 spells CSALNRETQYF. CDR3 bases: TGCAGTGCTCTAAACCGGGAGACCCAGTACTTC.

With regard to this clonotype: No conserved phenylalanine or tryptophan is present at the end of the CDR3, so a read error is the likely explanation. The chain carries TRBV11-3 and TRBJ2-1; D uncertain. The germline V and J ends were trimmed by 0 bases and 4 bases, with 13 bases remaining between them. The CDR3 has 16 amino acids. From germline, CDR1 is SGHNT and CDR2 YENEEA. The CDR3 sequence: CASSLEWRTLYNEQFL. As DNA, the CDR3 is TGTGCCAGCAGCTTAGAGTGGCGGACCCTTTACAATGAGCAGTTCTTA.

The V and J genes are TRBV5-1 and TRBJ2-2, with D unresolved. The germline V and J ends were trimmed by 4 bases and 0 bases, with 16 bases remaining between them. The CDR3 sequence is 17 residues long. Germline V gene lookup returns CDR1 SGHRS and CDR2 YFSETQ. CDR3: CASSLIGGSPNTGELFF. The CDR3 DNA reads as TGCGCCAGCAGCCTCATCGGCGGTAGTCCGAACACCGGGGAGCTGTTTTTT.